Included here is one T cell receptor (beta chain) sequence, with context. Its antigen is not identified. This CDR3 is built from 13 residues. J gave up 4 bases and V 4 bases, and 3 bases lay outside the gene matches. CDR1 and CDR2 (germline): SGHTS, YDEGEE. This entry belongs to a study of cytomegalovirus exposure and HLA in healthy donors. Study results and limitations: As confirmed in vitro, a few CMV-associated chains were specific for CMV antigens. In a later analysis, at a false discovery rate of 0.05, 16,951 TCR beta sequences were associated with HLA alleles. Analysis was carried out at a later point, and it linked a missense DCLRE1C variant to TCR beta V- and J-gene trimming.

Both 60 Vbeta primers and 13 Jbeta primers went into the PCR. Measured with immunoSEQ multiplex PCR; TCRdb has only the in-frame clones, and not every one. This sample has about 180,000 clones, with about 80% found just once. Specimen: PBMCs. The receptor's source is a woman younger than 45 in good health and CMV-seronegative. The rearrangement uses TRBV5-8 and TRBJ2-5; 8 bases align to TRBD2. CDR3: CASSRGGPETQYF. In nucleotides, the CDR3 is TGTGCCAGCAGCCGGGGGGGCCCAGAGACCCAGTACTTC.